The clone carrying this TCR beta chain was observed a handful of times. Its antigen remains unknown. These data are taken from a study of T cell repertoires in cytomegalovirus infection. As for the study in general: Carrying CMV and the relevant HLA type showed in public TCR beta signatures.

Study-wide points: Dominating the ex vivo response were HLA-C-restricted CMV-specific TCR beta clonotypes.

Each CDR3 protein is one row after TCRdb ran MiXCR on the reads. The table lists about 140,000 distinct CDR3 sequences, roughly 6.5% of them singletons. The sample was PBMCs. This sequence originates from a human donor in good health (CMV status not recorded). Some clones in this sample may be carry-over from other donors' samples.

The CDR3 coding sequence is TGTGCCAGCAATCTGAGAATCGGGGGGGGGGAGGGTGAGCAGTTCTTC. Its translation: CASNLRIGGGEGEQFF. This chain uses TRBV12-3 or TRBV12-4 with TRBJ2-1, with 8 bases identical to TRBD2. The V and J ends lost 7 bases and 9 bases, in that order; junction bases with no gene match: 17. This CDR3 is 16 amino acids long.